Listed below are T cell receptor beta chains from one sample, sequenced in a study of a mutant IDH1 vaccine in newly diagnosed glioma. The data were produced by immunoSEQ multiplex PCR, yet TCRdb's version contains in-frame clones alone and is incomplete. The profile covers about 42,000 clones, with 70% to 90% appearing a single time and about 1.5% taken by the ten largest. Their recognized antigens are unknown. Sequencing was performed on PBMCs, taken from a glioma patient whose treatment included an IDH1 peptide vaccine. These receptors originate from a man aged 35-49 years with glioma. Both conserved end residues are part of each CDR3. Each record gives: V gene, J gene, CDR3 protein.

v_gene: TRBV5-1
j_gene: TRBJ1-4
CDR3aa: CASSLAGVGEKLFF

v_gene: TRBV5-6
j_gene: TRBJ2-7
CDR3aa: CASSLTSGSGGVQYF

v_gene: TRBV6-5
j_gene: TRBJ2-2
CDR3aa: CASTTTNTGELFF

v_gene: TRBV5-4
j_gene: TRBJ2-1
CDR3aa: CASSPPGLADHNEQFF

v_gene: TRBV27
j_gene: TRBJ2-1
CDR3aa: CASSPTTGADNEQFF

v_gene: TRBV16
j_gene: TRBJ1-2
CDR3aa: CASSRPGTGGYTF

v_gene: TRBV4-1
j_gene: TRBJ1-1
CDR3aa: CASSRSPGGGTEAFF

v_gene: TRBV19
j_gene: TRBJ1-2
CDR3aa: CASSITLGGYTF

v_gene: TRBV2
j_gene: TRBJ2-3
CDR3aa: CASSTRVTGSTDTQYF

v_gene: TRBV7-9
j_gene: TRBJ2-3
CDR3aa: CASSLSGNTDTQYF

v_gene: TRBV7-2
j_gene: TRBJ1-3
CDR3aa: CASSLDTGGSGNTIYF

v_gene: TRBV12-5
j_gene: TRBJ2-5
CDR3aa: CASGLVRDGQPGLEGETQYF

v_gene: TRBV6-1
j_gene: TRBJ1-5
CDR3aa: CASSETGDQPQHF

v_gene: TRBV29-1
j_gene: .
CDR3aa: CSAEGGVGEQYF

v_gene: TRBV13
j_gene: TRBJ2-1
CDR3aa: CASQMTSGLRSYNEQFF

v_gene: TRBV10-3
j_gene: TRBJ2-3
CDR3aa: CAISLGGGPVDTQYF

v_gene: TRBV10-3
j_gene: TRBJ2-7
CDR3aa: CAISDLGMSSYEQYF

v_gene: TRBV7-8
j_gene: TRBJ1-1
CDR3aa: CASSLAGGRNTEAFF

v_gene: TRBV4-1
j_gene: TRBJ1-1
CDR3aa: CASSRQGGATSNTEAFF

v_gene: TRBV4-2
j_gene: TRBJ2-3
CDR3aa: CASSQDGRIDTQYF

v_gene: TRBV5-6
j_gene: TRBJ2-7
CDR3aa: CASSLSQSPYEQYF

v_gene: TRBV5-1
j_gene: TRBJ1-2
CDR3aa: CASNLDPIRTELSYGYTF

v_gene: TRBV7-2
j_gene: TRBJ1-1
CDR3aa: CASSGTHNTEAFF

v_gene: TRBV7-8
j_gene: TRBJ2-5
CDR3aa: CASSLIIGYQETQYF

v_gene: TRBV5-4
j_gene: TRBJ1-3
CDR3aa: CASSLGQENTIYF

v_gene: TRBV15
j_gene: TRBJ2-1
CDR3aa: CATSRDRGKWGNEQFF

v_gene: TRBV6-5
j_gene: TRBJ1-5
CDR3aa: CASRSGQGNQPQHF

v_gene: TRBV7-9
j_gene: TRBJ2-7
CDR3aa: CASSLPVAGEGAGEQYF

v_gene: TRBV18
j_gene: TRBJ2-5
CDR3aa: CASSSAIQETQYF

v_gene: TRBV7-9
j_gene: TRBJ1-1
CDR3aa: CASARSKNRPNTEAFF

v_gene: TRBV7-9
j_gene: TRBJ2-5
CDR3aa: CASSRTSEQETQYF

v_gene: TRBV11-2
j_gene: TRBJ2-2
CDR3aa: CASSSSLNTGELFF

v_gene: TRBV6-5
j_gene: TRBJ2-1
CDR3aa: CASSPGTSGRRKQFF

v_gene: TRBV7-3
j_gene: TRBJ1-2
CDR3aa: CASSSGQGYGYTF

v_gene: TRBV5-4
j_gene: TRBJ2-1
CDR3aa: CASSFVYNEQFF

v_gene: TRBV5-1
j_gene: TRBJ2-3
CDR3aa: CASSLVITSPDTQYF

v_gene: TRBV27
j_gene: TRBJ2-7
CDR3aa: CASTPRRGTGRNYEQYF

v_gene: TRBV7-2
j_gene: TRBJ2-5
CDR3aa: CASGVYDGTQYF

v_gene: TRBV7-6
j_gene: TRBJ2-1
CDR3aa: CASSLFQGGDNEQFF

v_gene: TRBV7-2
j_gene: TRBJ1-5
CDR3aa: CASSSQGRANQPQHF

v_gene: TRBV7-2
j_gene: TRBJ2-1
CDR3aa: CASSLVGSSGRGEQFF

v_gene: TRBV19
j_gene: TRBJ2-2
CDR3aa: CASESGTENTGELFF

v_gene: TRBV29-1
j_gene: TRBJ2-5
CDR3aa: CSVMGQSKETQYF

v_gene: TRBV13
j_gene: TRBJ1-1
CDR3aa: CASEGPGMNTEAFF

v_gene: TRBV7-2
j_gene: TRBJ1-6
CDR3aa: CASSFPQSPLHF

v_gene: TRBV5-1
j_gene: TRBJ2-7
CDR3aa: CASSARTSGGSSYEQYF

v_gene: TRBV12-5
j_gene: TRBJ1-1
CDR3aa: CASGLGREAFF

v_gene: TRBV19
j_gene: TRBJ2-7
CDR3aa: CASSIGRGILYEQYF

v_gene: TRBV27
j_gene: TRBJ1-4
CDR3aa: CASRLTGYGEKLFF

v_gene: TRBV6-1
j_gene: TRBJ1-2
CDR3aa: CASSEPRFGGYGYTF

v_gene: TRBV7-9
j_gene: TRBJ1-2
CDR3aa: CASSSVSTGFYGYTF

v_gene: TRBV19
j_gene: TRBJ1-4
CDR3aa: CASSRDRDREKLFF

v_gene: TRBV25-1
j_gene: TRBJ1-2
CDR3aa: CASSELMAGKGYTF

v_gene: TRBV6-5
j_gene: TRBJ1-6
CDR3aa: CASRLRQGNNSPLHF